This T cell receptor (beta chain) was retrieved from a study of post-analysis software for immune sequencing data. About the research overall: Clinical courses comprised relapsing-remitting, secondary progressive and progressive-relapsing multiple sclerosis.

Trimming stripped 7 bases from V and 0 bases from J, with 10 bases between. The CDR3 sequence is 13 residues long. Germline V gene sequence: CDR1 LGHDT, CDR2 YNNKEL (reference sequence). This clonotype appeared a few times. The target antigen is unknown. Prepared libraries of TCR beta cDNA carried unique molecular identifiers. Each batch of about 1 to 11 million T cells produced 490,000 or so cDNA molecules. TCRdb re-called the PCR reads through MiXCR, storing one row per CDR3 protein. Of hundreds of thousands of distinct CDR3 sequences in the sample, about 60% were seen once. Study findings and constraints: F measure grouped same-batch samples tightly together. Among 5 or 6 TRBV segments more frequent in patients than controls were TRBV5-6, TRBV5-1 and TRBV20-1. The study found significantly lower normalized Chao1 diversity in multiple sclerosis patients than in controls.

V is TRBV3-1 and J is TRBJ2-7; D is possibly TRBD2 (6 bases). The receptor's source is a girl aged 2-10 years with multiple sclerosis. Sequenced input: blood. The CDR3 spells CASTGRSSYEQYF. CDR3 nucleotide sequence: TGTGCCAGCACCGGGAGAAGCTCCTACGAGCAGTACTTC.